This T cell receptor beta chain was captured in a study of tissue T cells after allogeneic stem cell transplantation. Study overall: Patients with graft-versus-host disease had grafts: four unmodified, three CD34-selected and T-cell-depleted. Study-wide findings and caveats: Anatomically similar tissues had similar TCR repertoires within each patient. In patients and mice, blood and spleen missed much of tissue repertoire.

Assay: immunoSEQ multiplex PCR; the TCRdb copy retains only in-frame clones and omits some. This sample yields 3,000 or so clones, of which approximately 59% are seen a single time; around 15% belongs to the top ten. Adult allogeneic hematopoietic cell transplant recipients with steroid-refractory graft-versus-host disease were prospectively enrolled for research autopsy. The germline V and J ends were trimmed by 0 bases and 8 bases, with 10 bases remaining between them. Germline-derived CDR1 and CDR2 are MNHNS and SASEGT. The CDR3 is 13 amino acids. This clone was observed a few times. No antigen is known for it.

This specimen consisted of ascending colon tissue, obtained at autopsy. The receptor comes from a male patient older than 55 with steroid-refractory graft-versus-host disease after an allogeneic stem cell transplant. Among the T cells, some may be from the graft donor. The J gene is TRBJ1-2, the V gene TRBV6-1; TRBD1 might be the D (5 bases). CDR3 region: CASSEASGYGYTF. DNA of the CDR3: TGTGCCAGCAGTGAAGCTTCAGGGTACGGCTACACCTTC.